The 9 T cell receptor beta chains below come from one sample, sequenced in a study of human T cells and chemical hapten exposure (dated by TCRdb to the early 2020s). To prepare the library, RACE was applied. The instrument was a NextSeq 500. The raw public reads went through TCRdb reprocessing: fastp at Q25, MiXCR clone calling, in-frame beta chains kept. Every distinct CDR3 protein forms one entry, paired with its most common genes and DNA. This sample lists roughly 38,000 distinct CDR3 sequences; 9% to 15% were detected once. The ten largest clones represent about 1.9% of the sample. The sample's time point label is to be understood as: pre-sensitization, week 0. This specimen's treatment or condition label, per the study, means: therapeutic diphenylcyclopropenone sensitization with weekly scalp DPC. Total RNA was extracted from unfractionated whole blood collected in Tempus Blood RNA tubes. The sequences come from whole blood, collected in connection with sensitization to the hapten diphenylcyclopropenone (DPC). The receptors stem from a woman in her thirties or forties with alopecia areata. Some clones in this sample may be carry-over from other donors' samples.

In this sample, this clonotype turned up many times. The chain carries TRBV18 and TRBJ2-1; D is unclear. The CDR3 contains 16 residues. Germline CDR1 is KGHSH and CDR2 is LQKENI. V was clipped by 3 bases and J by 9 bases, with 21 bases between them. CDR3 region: CASSPRRQTPIFEQFF. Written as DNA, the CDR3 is TGTGCCAGCTCACCCCGTCGTCAGACCCCGATATTTGAGCAGTTCTTC.

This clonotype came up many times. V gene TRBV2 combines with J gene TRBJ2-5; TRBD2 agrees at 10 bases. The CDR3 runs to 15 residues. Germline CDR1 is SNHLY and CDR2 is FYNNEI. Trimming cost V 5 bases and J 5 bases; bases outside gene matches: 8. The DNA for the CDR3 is TGTGCCAGCAGTCCTCTAGCGGGGGATTCGGAGACCCAGTACTTC. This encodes CASSPLAGDSETQYF.

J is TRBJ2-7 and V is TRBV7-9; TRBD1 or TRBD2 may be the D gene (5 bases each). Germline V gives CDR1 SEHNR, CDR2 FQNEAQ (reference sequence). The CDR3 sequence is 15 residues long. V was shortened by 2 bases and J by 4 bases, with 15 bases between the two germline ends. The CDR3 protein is CASSLLGDRTYEQYF. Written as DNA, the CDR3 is TGTGCCAGCAGCTTATTAGGGGACCGAACTTACGAGCAGTACTTC.

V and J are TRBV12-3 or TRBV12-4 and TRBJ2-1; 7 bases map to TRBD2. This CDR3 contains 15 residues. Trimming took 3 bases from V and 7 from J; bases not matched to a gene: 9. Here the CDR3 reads CASSLAGAIGNEQFF. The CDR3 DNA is TGTGCCAGCAGTTTGGCGGGAGCCATCGGGAATGAGCAGTTCTTC.

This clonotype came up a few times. This CDR3 is CSAERGRGPDTQYF. The CDR3 region has the DNA TGCAGCGCAGAAAGGGGCAGGGGGCCAGATACGCAGTATTTT. The chain couples TRBV29-1 to TRBJ2-3; 8 nucleotides align to TRBD1. Germline CDR1 and CDR2: SQVTM and ANQGSEA. The CDR3 loop spans 14 amino acids. The ends lost 7 bases at V and 4 bases at J; junction bases unmatched: 10.

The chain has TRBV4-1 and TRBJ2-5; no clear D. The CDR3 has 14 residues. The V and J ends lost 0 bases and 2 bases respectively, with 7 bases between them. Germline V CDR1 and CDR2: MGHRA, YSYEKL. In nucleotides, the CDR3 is TGCGCCAGCAGCCAAGAGTGGACGCAAGAGACCCAGTACTTC. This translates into CASSQEWTQETQYF.

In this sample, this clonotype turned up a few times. The CDR3 DNA is TGTGCCAGCAGCTTACGGGGAGTAAGCCCTGAAGCTTTCTTT. Its translation: CASSLRGVSPEAFF. The V call is TRBV7-9, the J call TRBJ1-1, with D hard to call. V was trimmed by 2 bases and J by 6 bases, leaving 13 bases between them. The CDR3 has 14 residues. Germline V gene lookup returns CDR1 SEHNR and CDR2 FQNEAQ (reference sequence).

Here the CDR3 reads CASSRLAGPDTQYF. The CDR3 DNA follows: TGTGCCAGCAGCCGATTGGCCGGCCCAGATACGCAGTATTTT. The chain combines TRBV7-9 with TRBJ2-3; D remains unclear. The CDR3 runs to 14 residues. Germline V gene data show CDR1 as SEHNR and CDR2 as FQNEAQ (reference sequence). V was cut by 5 bases and J by 4 bases, with 13 bases left in between. Based on the CDR3 plus reference TRBV7-9 and TRBJ2-3, the full variable domain is DTGVSQNPRHKITKRGQNVTFRCDPISEHNRLYWYRQTLGQGPEFLTYFQNEAQLEKSRLLSDRFSAERPKGSFSTLEIQRTEQGDSAMYLCASSRLAGPDTQYFGPGTRLTVL.

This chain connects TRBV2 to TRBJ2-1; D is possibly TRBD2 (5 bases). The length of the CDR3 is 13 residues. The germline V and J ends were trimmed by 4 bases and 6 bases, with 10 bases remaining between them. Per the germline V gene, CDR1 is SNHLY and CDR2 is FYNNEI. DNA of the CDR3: TGTGCCAGCAGTGCGAGGGTCACCAATGAGCAGTTCTTC. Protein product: CASSARVTNEQFF. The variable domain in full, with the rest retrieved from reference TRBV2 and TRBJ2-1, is EPEVTQTPSHQVTQMGQEVILRCVPISNHLYFYWYRQILGQKVEFLVSFYNNEISEKSEIFDDQFSVERPDGSNFTLKIRSTKLEDSAMYFCASSARVTNEQFFGPGTRLTVL.